The rows below give T cell receptor beta chains drawn from one sample of a study of blood T cells in healthy people across ages. TCRdb passed the 5' RACE reads through MiXCR, listing each CDR3 protein once. Counted here are approximately 820,000 distinct CDR3 sequences, approximately 44% occurring once; the ten biggest clones make up approximately 20%. Specimen: blood. The receptors stem from a man between 60 and 75 years old in good health. Both conserved end residues are part of each CDR3. The order of the fields is V gene, J gene, clone size, D gene, CDR3 protein, CDR3 DNA. D genes are given only for firm matches. Rows give clone size only sometimes, using once, few, many, or a class for an expanded clone.

>TRBV5-1|TRBJ2-1|NA|NA
CASASGQAYNEQFF
TGCGCCAGCGCCTCCGGTCAGGCCTACAATGAGCAGTTCTTC
>TRBV7-2|TRBJ2-1|few|NA
CASSLGTWSSYNEQFF
TGTGCCAGCAGCTTAGGGACCTGGAGCTCTTACAATGAGCAGTTCTTC
>TRBV21-1|TRBJ2-7|NA|NA
CASSKAPQAEQYF
TGTGCCAGCAGCAAAGCCCCCCAAGCCGAGCAGTACTTC
>TRBV5-1|TRBJ1-4|few|NA
CASSLGWANEKLFF
TGCGCCAGCAGCTTGGGATGGGCTAATGAAAAACTGTTTTTT
>TRBV21-1|TRBJ1-5|many|NA
CASSKVSDTLLDSNQPQHF
TGTGCCAGCAGCAAAGTTTCGGACACCCTGCTAGATAGCAATCAGCCCCAGCATTTT
>TRBV11-2|TRBJ2-5|few|TRBD1
CASSLGGDRGETQYF
TGTGCCAGCAGCTTAGGAGGCGACAGGGGAGAGACCCAGTACTTC
>TRBV9|TRBJ2-7|NA|NA
CASPVSGSSYEQYF
TGTGCCAGCCCCGTCTCCGGGAGCTCCTACGAGCAGTACTTC
>TRBV6-6|TRBJ2-7|NA|TRBD1
CASSTPNRGSSYEQYF
TGTGCCAGCAGTACCCCGAACAGGGGTTCCTCCTACGAGCAGTACTTC
>TRBV10-3|TRBJ2-2|NA|NA
CAIRGQTNTGELFF
TGTGCCATCCGCGGACAGACGAACACCGGGGAGCTGTTTTTT
>TRBV6-1|TRBJ2-1|NA|TRBD2
CASSEPGLNQHAEFF
TGTGCCAGCAGTGAACCGGGACTAAACCAACATGCGGAGTTCTTC
>TRBV2|TRBJ2-1|NA|TRBD2
CASSPGLASHEQFF
TGTGCCAGCAGTCCGGGACTAGCGAGCCATGAGCAGTTCTTC
>TRBV3-1|TRBJ1-1|NA|NA
CASSQTNTEAFF
TGTGCCAGCAGCCAGACCAACACTGAAGCTTTCTTT
>TRBV27|TRBJ2-4|few|TRBD1
CASRGTGLAKNIQYF
TGTGCCAGCCGAGGGACAGGGCTAGCCAAAAACATTCAGTACTTC
>TRBV5-8|TRBJ2-6|NA|TRBD2
CASSSRLLGGGNVLTF
TGTGCCAGCAGCTCTCGCCTGCTGGGGGGGGGCAACGTCCTGACTTTC
>TRBV6-5|TRBJ2-5|few|NA
CASVGAEETQYF
TGTGCCAGCGTGGGGGCAGAAGAGACCCAGTACTTC
>TRBV29-1|TRBJ1-2|NA|NA
CSVGDLKDYGYTF
TGCAGCGTAGGGGACTTAAAGGACTATGGCTACACCTTC
>TRBV5-1|TRBJ2-2|NA|TRBD1
CASSLEPGQGAGTGELFF
TGCGCCAGCAGCTTGGAGCCCGGACAGGGGGCAGGCACCGGGGAGCTGTTTTTT
>TRBV3-1|TRBJ2-5|NA|NA
CASSQAEGRETQYF
TGCGCCAGCAGCCAAGCGGAGGGTCGAGAGACCCAGTACTTC
>TRBV4-1|TRBJ2-5|few|TRBD2
CASSQDGSGGRRRGTQYF
TGCGCCAGCAGCCAAGATGGAAGCGGGGGCCGCCGTCGTGGGACCCAGTACTTC
>TRBV28|TRBJ2-5|NA|NA
CASSSGPTRTQYF
TGTGCCAGCAGTTCGGGACCTACAAGGACCCAGTACTTC
>TRBV20-1|TRBJ1-2|NA|TRBD1
CSAVDRGGDGYTF
TGCAGTGCAGTAGACAGGGGCGGGGATGGCTACACCTTC
>TRBV20-1|TRBJ1-2|few|TRBD1
CSARERQGVSNGYTF
TGCAGTGCTAGAGAGAGACAGGGAGTGAGCAATGGCTACACCTTC